This T cell receptor beta chain was found in a study of chemoradiotherapy in HPV16-positive cancers (dated 2022 in TCRdb). About the full investigation: Functional T-cell assays on cells from a couple of HPV16-positive patients defined candidate HPV-specific T-cell clones and common TCR motifs. Next, the candidate HPV-specific TCRs and motifs were followed in TCR repertoires from around 87 patients with HPV-related cancers. The study asked whether T-cell immunity to the HPV oncoproteins E6 and E7 changes during chemoradiotherapy and whether this immunity affects survival.

Repertoires were sampled multiple times during chemoradiotherapy, which allowed clonal expansion in the tumor microenvironment to be followed. About this clone itself: The target of this receptor is not known. Base quality data are lacking; no much larger clone is found one base away.

The library was obtained by the immunoSEQ multiplex PCR assay. The table was pulled from immuneACCESS by TCRdb, which kept in-frame rearrangements only. Such tables lose some clones; where checked, under half of the loss comes from unresolved V genes, and the rest has no known cause. This sample has about 5,000 clones in its table, and more than 85% of those were observed once. The top ten constitute about 2.2% of the sample. Summary of the overall study and its limitations: In HPV16-positive patients, expansion of HPV-responsive T cells during chemoradiotherapy was associated with improved recurrence-free survival. Expansion of candidate HPV-specific clones and E7-related TCR motifs was observed in the tumor microenvironment during treatment, whereas no such expansion was observed for non-HPV-specific T cells. The survival association was reported for HPV16-positive patients, and the functional definition of HPV-specific T cells was derived from only a couple of HPV16-positive patients.

Via the germline V gene (reference sequence), CDR1 is SGHNT and CDR2 YYREEE. The CDR3 starts with the cysteine, ends with the phenylalanine, and has 13 residues. Of the read, only the CDR3 DNA is kept; its 39 bases are in frame from base 1. Trimming removed 2 bases from V and 5 bases from J; the gene matches leave 2 bases unexplained. The clonotype was recovered from a human donor with HPV-associated anogenital cancer. The sample consisted of tumor tissue, taken from a patient who underwent chemoradiotherapy. The chain is made from TRBV5-4 and TRBJ2-5; TRBD1 fits 8 bases in the junction. CDR3 region: CASSFRDRETQYF. The DNA reads TGTGCCAGCAGCTTCCGGGACAGGGAGACCCAGTACTTC.